The 25 T cell receptor beta chains given below trace back to one sample, sequenced in a study of cytomegalovirus exposure and HLA in healthy donors. PCR amplification relied on 60 Vbeta primers (plus 13 Jbeta primers). Assay used: immunoSEQ multiplex PCR; TCRdb lists only in-frame clones, some missing. The repertoire holds around 230,000 clones, with 82% as singletons. Material for sequencing was PBMCs. The receptor set was obtained from a man in his forties in good health and CMV-seropositive.

The chain recombines TRBV10-3 with TRBJ2-7; possibly TRBD2 for D (5 bases). Per the germline V gene, CDR1 is ENHRY and CDR2 is SYGVKD. This CDR3 spans 16 amino acids. The ends were cut back, 0 bases at V and 1 base at J, with 13 bases in the middle. This chain's CDR3 is CAISESGNPISYEQYF. DNA for the CDR3: TGTGCCATCAGTGAGTCCGGGAACCCAATTTCCTACGAGCAGTACTTC.

J is TRBJ2-2 and V is TRBV2; 11 positions agree with TRBD2. Germline loops: CDR1 SNHLY, CDR2 FYNNEI. The CDR3 is 16 residues long. V lost 4 bases to trimming and J lost 4 bases; unmatched junction nucleotides: 5. In nucleotides, the CDR3 is TGTGCCAGCAGTGTTAGCGGGAGGGCGCTCACCGGGGAGCTGTTTTTT. Amino acids: CASSVSGRALTGELFF.

CDR3 region: CASKRTGARDQPQHF. In DNA, the CDR3 is TGTGCCAGCAAGAGGACAGGGGCCCGAGATCAGCCCCAGCATTTT. J is TRBJ1-5 and V is TRBV6-5; 9 bases agree with TRBD1. Germline V gives CDR1 MNHEY, CDR2 SVGAGI. V lost 7 bases and J lost 5; bases outside the gene matches: 9. The CDR3 is 15 amino acids.

The chain joins TRBV30 to TRBJ2-5; 10 positions match TRBD1. The J call is uncertain, as TRBJ2-7 better fits the DNA end. The CDR3 totals 14 residues. Germline V lookup: CDR1 GTSNPN, CDR2 SVGIG (reference sequence). CDR3 nucleotides: TGTGCCTGGTCCGCAGGGACAGGGGCCTACGAGCAGTACTTC. It encodes CAWSAGTGAYEQYF.

The chain has TRBV4-1 and TRBJ1-5, with 8 bases fitting TRBD1. CDR1 is MGHRA, CDR2 YSYEKL, per germline. The CDR3 sequence is 14 residues long. V was clipped by 4 bases and J by 4 bases; unmatched bases: 3. CDR3 amino acids: CASSPQGGNQPQHF. The DNA for the CDR3 is TGCGCCAGCAGCCCACAGGGGGGGAATCAGCCCCAGCATTTT.

CDR3 in amino acids: CASSGGLAGGPTTDTQYF. The CDR3 bases are TGTGCCAGCAGTGGAGGACTAGCGGGAGGGCCAACAACAGATACGCAGTATTTT. V usage is TRBV6-1 and J usage is TRBJ2-3; 15 nucleotides agree with TRBD2. V gave up 4 bases and J gave up 3 bases; unmatched junction bases: 8. Looked up from germline, CDR1 is MNHNS and CDR2 is SASEGT. CDR3 length equals 18 residues.

The gene calls are TRBV27 and TRBJ2-7; 7 nucleotides line up with TRBD1. Trimming removed 2 bases from V and 3 bases from J; junction bases left unmatched: 4. Germline V gene lookup returns CDR1 MNHEY and CDR2 SMNVEV (reference sequence). This CDR3 spans 14 amino acids. CDR3 region: CASSLARGFYEQYF. CDR3 bases: TGTGCCAGCAGTTTAGCCAGGGGGTTCTACGAGCAGTACTTC.

This chain links TRBV28 with TRBJ1-1; D might be TRBD1 (6 bases). The CDR3 sequence is 13 residues long. V was pared by 6 bases and J by 6 bases, with 14 bases between. Germline V gene data show CDR1 as MDHEN and CDR2 as SYDVKM. The CDR3 protein is CASRSSGDPEAFF. Written as DNA, the CDR3 is TGTGCCAGCAGATCATCAGGGGACCCTGAAGCTTTCTTT.

The chain is built from TRBV29-1 and TRBJ1-1, with D possibly being TRBD1 (5 bases). The CDR3 is 14 residues long. Per germline, CDR1 SQVTM and CDR2 ANQGSEA. Trimming stripped 4 bases from V and 0 bases from J, with 12 bases between. CDR3 coding DNA: TGCAGCGTTGGCAGCCAGACAGTGAACACTGAAGCTTTCTTT. Its translation: CSVGSQTVNTEAFF. The complete variable domain, with remaining parts taken from reference TRBV29-1 and TRBJ1-1, reads SAVISQKPSRDICQRGTSLTIQCQVDSQVTMMFWYRQQPGQSLTLIATANQGSEATYESGFVIDKFPISRPNLTFSTLTVSNMSPEDSSIYLCSVGSQTVNTEAFFGQGTRLTVV.

CDR3 residues: CASGGFGTDTQYF. The CDR3 DNA reads as TGCGCCAGCGGAGGTTTTGGCACAGATACGCAGTATTTT. The chain joins TRBV10-1 to TRBJ2-3, with D possibly being TRBD2 (5 bases). The germline V and J ends were trimmed by 8 bases and 1 base, with 10 bases remaining between them. The CDR3 is 13 amino acids. Germline assignment: CDR1 WNHNN and CDR2 SYGVQD (reference sequence).

This chain joins TRBV18 and TRBJ2-1; 8 bases are shared with TRBD2. Germline CDR1 is KGHSH and CDR2 is LQKENI. Trimming at V came to 1 base and at J to 2 bases, leaving 4 bases not matched to a gene. The CDR3 loop spans 16 amino acids. CDR3 protein: CASSPRPGGPYNEQFF. The CDR3 DNA sequence: TGTGCCAGCTCACCACGCCCGGGAGGGCCCTACAATGAGCAGTTCTTC.

This clone was found once. The chain couples TRBV7-2 to TRBJ1-3; no clear D. The CDR3 runs to 15 residues. Deletions cut 0 bases from V and 0 bases from J, with 6 bases between. Germline assignment: CDR1 SGHTA and CDR2 FQGNSA. Here the CDR3 reads CASSLAGSSGNTIYF. The DNA for the CDR3 is TGTGCCAGCAGCTTAGCGGGGAGCTCTGGAAACACCATATATTTT. The whole variable domain, filled in from reference TRBV7-2 and TRBJ1-3, reads GAGVSQSPSNKVTEKGKDVELRCDPISGHTALYWYRQSLGQGLEFLIYFQGNSAPDKSGLPSDRFSAERTGGSVSTLTIQRTQQEDSAVYLCASSLAGSSGNTIYFGEGSWLTVV.

The genes are TRBV19 and TRBJ1-5; the match to TRBD1 covers 8 bases. The CDR3 sequence is 15 residues long. The ends lost 0 bases at V and 11 bases at J; junction bases unmatched: 9. CDR1 and CDR2 from the germline V gene are LNHDA and SQIVND (reference sequence). The CDR3 here is CASSIESGGPLAQHF. The CDR3 nucleotides read TGTGCCAGTAGTATAGAATCAGGGGGCCCCCTTGCCCAGCATTTT.

The chain recombines TRBV5-6 with TRBJ1-1, with TRBD1 as a possible D gene (6 bases). CDR1 and CDR2 (germline): SGHDT, YYEEEE. V lost 9 bases to trimming and J lost 4 bases, with 16 bases between them. This CDR3 has 13 residues. The CDR3 loop reads CATQVVRGTEAFF. The CDR3 coding sequence is TGTGCCACTCAAGTCGTCAGGGGCACTGAAGCTTTCTTT.

This chain links TRBV5-6 with TRBJ2-1; 12 bases align to TRBD2. The CDR3 length is 16 residues. The V gene's germline CDR1 is SGHDT and CDR2 YYEEEE. The V gene end was trimmed by 0 bases and the J gene end by 7 bases; junction bases not matched to a gene: 5. DNA for the CDR3: TGTGCCAGCAGCTTGGGGACTAGCGGGAACTGGAATGAGCAGTTCTTC. Amino acids: CASSLGTSGNWNEQFF.

V usage is TRBV29-1 and J usage is TRBJ1-2, with no clear D. This CDR3 has 13 amino acids. V was cut by 5 bases and J by 2 bases, with 12 bases left in between. Germline V gene lookup returns CDR1 SQVTM and CDR2 ANQGSEA. The chain's CDR3 is CSVIVQINYGYTF. For the CDR3, the DNA is TGCAGCGTTATCGTACAGATAAACTATGGCTACACCTTC. The whole variable domain, filled in from reference TRBV29-1 and TRBJ1-2, reads SAVISQKPSRDICQRGTSLTIQCQVDSQVTMMFWYRQQPGQSLTLIATANQGSEATYESGFVIDKFPISRPNLTFSTLTVSNMSPEDSSIYLCSVIVQINYGYTFGSGTRLTVV.

V gene TRBV2 combines with J gene TRBJ2-7; possibly TRBD1 for D (5 bases). The length of the CDR3 is 14 residues. Trimming stripped 7 bases from V and 2 bases from J, with 15 bases between. Germline V gene data show CDR1 as SNHLY and CDR2 as FYNNEI. Here the CDR3 DNA reads TGTGCCAGCAAACAGGAATCCCTCACCTACGAGCAGTACTTC. Protein product: CASKQESLTYEQYF. Looking up the rest from reference TRBV2 and TRBJ2-7 gives the full variable domain: EPEVTQTPSHQVTQMGQEVILRCVPISNHLYFYWYRQILGQKVEFLVSFYNNEISEKSEIFDDQFSVERPDGSNFTLKIRSTKLEDSAMYFCASKQESLTYEQYFGPGTRLTVT.

The chain employs TRBV27 and TRBJ1-1; 9 bases fit TRBD1. The V and J ends lost 4 bases and 4 bases, in that order; junction bases with no gene match: 16. The CDR3 totals 18 residues. Germline V lookup: CDR1 MNHEY, CDR2 SMNVEV (reference sequence). This chain's CDR3 is CASSYIYRDRAAGTEAFF. DNA for the CDR3: TGTGCCAGCAGTTATATCTACCGGGACAGGGCGGCAGGCACTGAAGCTTTCTTT.

The gene calls are TRBV5-4 and TRBJ2-1, with 9 positions matching TRBD1. Germline loops: CDR1 SGHNT, CDR2 YYREEE (reference sequence). The CDR3 consists of 13 residues. The V gene end was trimmed by 4 bases and the J gene end by 8 bases; junction bases not matched to a gene: 4. The DNA for the CDR3 is TGTGCCAGCAGCCGGGACAGGGATGATGAGCAGTTCTTC. The encoded protein is CASSRDRDDEQFF.

This clone was seen more than once but under ten times. The genes are TRBV14 and TRBJ1-1, with D tentatively TRBD1 (5 bases). The V end was cut by 4 bases, the J end by 1 base, with 16 bases between. Germline loops: CDR1 SGHDN, CDR2 FVKESK. CDR3 length equals 16 residues. The CDR3 is CASSPPGEGWNTEAFF. The CDR3 bases are TGTGCCAGCAGCCCCCCGGGGGAGGGATGGAACACTGAAGCTTTCTTT.

The V gene is TRBV27, the J gene TRBJ2-1, with TRBD2 matching 7 bases. The CDR3 has 14 residues. Germline CDR1 MNHEY, CDR2 SMNVEV (reference sequence). J lost 6 bases, V lost 6 bases, and 8 bases had no gene match. CDR3 loop: CASSLRTGGNEQFF. DNA for the CDR3: TGTGCCAGCAGCCTGAGGACGGGGGGCAATGAGCAGTTCTTC.

In this sample, this clone turned up a few times. The gene calls are TRBV14 and TRBJ1-1, with 9 bases that match TRBD1. With 5 bases clipped from V and 1 base from J, the junction kept 5 bases outside the gene matches. The germline gives CDR1 SGHDN, CDR2 FVKESK. The CDR3 consists of 15 residues. DNA of the CDR3: TGTGCCAGCAGCGCACAGGGGGCGAGGAACACTGAAGCTTTCTTT. This encodes CASSAQGARNTEAFF.

The chain uses TRBV28 and TRBJ2-3; 8 nucleotides align to TRBD1. V lost 5 bases and J lost 3; bases outside the gene matches: 10. Germline loops: CDR1 MDHEN, CDR2 SYDVKM. The CDR3 length is 16 residues. In nucleotides, the CDR3 is TGTGCCAGCAGTCTCCCGCCCGGACAGGGAACAGATACGCAGTATTTT. Translated: CASSLPPGQGTDTQYF.

The chain uses TRBV6-6 and TRBJ2-7; TRBD2 agrees at 14 bases. The CDR3 runs 16 residues. Looked up from germline, CDR1 is MNHNY and CDR2 is SVGAGI (reference sequence). V gave up 1 base and J gave up 2 bases; unmatched junction bases: 1. The chain's CDR3 is CASSYLGLAGAYEQYV. As DNA, the CDR3 is TGTGCCAGCAGTTACTTGGGACTAGCGGGAGCCTACGAGCAGTACGTC.

The V call is TRBV5-1, the J call TRBJ1-2; TRBD1 is a possible D gene (5 bases). V gave up 0 bases and J gave up 3 bases, with 9 bases separating them. The germline gives CDR1 SGHRS, CDR2 YFSETQ. The CDR3 totals 14 residues. In nucleotides, the CDR3 is TGCGCCAGCAGCTTGGGACAGTCAGACTATGGCTACACCTTC. Protein: CASSLGQSDYGYTF.